This TCR beta chain was documented in a study of blood T cell repertoires in COVID-19 (dated by TCRdb to the early 2020s). For the study in its entirety: Collaborator samples came from the United States, Italy and Spain and covered acute and convalescent phases of COVID-19. The repertoires were released in a freely available public database intended as a resource for research on the immune response to SARS-CoV-2. HLA class I and class II types, where available, came from metadata supplied by the sample provider rather than from assay-based typing. Subjects who had been exposed to COVID-19, were actively infected with it, or had recovered from it provided the deeply sampled blood TCRbeta repertoires that made up the dataset. The samples were drawn from the first 160 participants of the ongoing ImmuneRACE study and from some 1,300 subjects provided by 6 global collaborators. The prospective study material was composed of cDNA or gDNA derived from T cells, B-cell-depleted T cells, or PBMCs. The sample metadata nearly always contained a de-identified subject ID, COVID-19 status, age in years and sex.

For CDR1 and CDR2, the germline V gene (reference sequence) lists SGHNT and YYREEE. The CDR3, from cysteine to phenylalanine, totals 13 residues. The DNA shown is the 39-base CDR3, in frame from base 1. Trimming costs V 0 bases and J 9 bases, and their ends lie 12 bases apart. What the study reported, not specific to this receptor: The amount of clinical and demographic metadata varied by source and participant and was provided uncurated.

TCRbeta CDR3 regions were amplified from genomic DNA using the immunoSEQ Assay, a bias-controlled multiplex PCR. In the original analysis: Within the assay, amplification of reference gene primers was used to estimate how many nucleated cells each sample contained. To quantify the absolute abundance of each unique TCRbeta CDR3 rearrangement, sequence reads were collapsed and filtered. Productive Simpson clonality was computed per sample as the square root of Simpson's diversity index over productive rearrangements. Here the immuneACCESS table is served through TCRdb, limited to in-frame sequences with V and J called. Missing clones are a known gap in these copies; in checked studies unresolved V genes cover under half, and the rest lacks a known reason. That table supplies the V and J calls and clone size; D and trimming were determined from the DNA. The sample table contains under 110,000 clones; only one count was recorded for under 85% of them. The top ten clones comprise about 14% of the sample.

As to this clone: Which antigen it targets is not known. Nothing much larger sits one base from this clone, and base qualities are not available.

The collaborating institutions used their own protocols to collect whole blood in K2EDTA tubes. For TCRbeta analysis, collaborator samples were shipped as frozen whole blood, as isolated PBMCs, or as DNA extracted from either sample type. Sequenced material: peripheral blood. The chain is assembled from TRBV5-4 and TRBJ1-1; the D gene is not confidently resolved. This clonotype originated in a woman in her sixties or seventies with acute or convalescent COVID-19. The sequenced DNA is TGTGCCAGCAGCTTGGGGTCCAGGTTTCAAGCTTTCTTT. Its protein product is CASSLGSRFQAFF.